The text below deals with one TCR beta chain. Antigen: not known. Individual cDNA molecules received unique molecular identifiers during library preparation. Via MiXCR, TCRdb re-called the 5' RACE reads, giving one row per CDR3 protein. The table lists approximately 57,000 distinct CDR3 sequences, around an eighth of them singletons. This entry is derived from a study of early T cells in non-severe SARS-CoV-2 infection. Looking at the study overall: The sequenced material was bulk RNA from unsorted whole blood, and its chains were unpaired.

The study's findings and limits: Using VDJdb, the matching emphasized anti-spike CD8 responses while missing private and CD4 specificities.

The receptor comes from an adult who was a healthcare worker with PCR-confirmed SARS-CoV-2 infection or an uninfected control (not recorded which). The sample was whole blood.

CDR3 sequence: CASSLKSRGAGYTF. CDR3 sequence (DNA): TGTGCCAGCAGCCTAAAATCTCGGGGTGCTGGCTACACCTTC. The chain joins TRBV3-1 to TRBJ1-2; D ambiguous. Looked up from germline, CDR1 is LGHDT and CDR2 is YNNKEL (reference sequence). V was shortened by 4 bases and J by 7 bases, with 16 bases between the two germline ends. The length of the CDR3 is 14 residues. Looking up the rest from reference TRBV3-1 and TRBJ1-2 gives the full variable domain: DTAVSQTPKYLVTQMGNDKSIKCEQNLGHDTMYWYKQDSKKFLKIMFSYNNKELIINETVPNRFSPKSPDKAHLNLHINSLELGDSAVYFCASSLKSRGAGYTFGSGTRLTVV.